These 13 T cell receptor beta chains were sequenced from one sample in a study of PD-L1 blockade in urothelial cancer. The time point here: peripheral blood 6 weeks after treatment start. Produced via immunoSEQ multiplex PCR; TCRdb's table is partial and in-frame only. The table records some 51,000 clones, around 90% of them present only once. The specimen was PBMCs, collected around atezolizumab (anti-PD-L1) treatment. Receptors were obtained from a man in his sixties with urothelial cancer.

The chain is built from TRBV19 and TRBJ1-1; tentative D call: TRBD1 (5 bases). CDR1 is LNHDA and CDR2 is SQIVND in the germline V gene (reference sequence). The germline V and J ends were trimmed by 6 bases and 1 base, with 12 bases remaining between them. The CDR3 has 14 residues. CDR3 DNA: TGTGCCAGTAGCCTAGGGGCAGGGAACACTGAAGCTTTCTTT. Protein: CASSLGAGNTEAFF.

CDR3 DNA sequence: TGTGCCAGCAGCGATGAAGGGGTGGCCCTCCAAGAGACCCAGTACTTC. Amino acids: CASSDEGVALQETQYF. The V gene is TRBV9, the J gene TRBJ2-5; tentatively, D is TRBD1 (5 bases). Germline V gene sequence: CDR1 SGDLS, CDR2 YYNGEE. The CDR3 has 16 amino acids. V lost 3 bases and J 1 base, leaving 16 bases between the germline ends.

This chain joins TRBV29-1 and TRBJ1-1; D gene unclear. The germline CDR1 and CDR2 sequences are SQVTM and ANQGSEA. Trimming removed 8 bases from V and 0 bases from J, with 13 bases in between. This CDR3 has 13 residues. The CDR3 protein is CSIVREMNTEAFF. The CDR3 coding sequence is TGCAGCATTGTCCGCGAAATGAACACTGAAGCTTTCTTT. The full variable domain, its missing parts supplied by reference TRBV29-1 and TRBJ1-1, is SAVISQKPSRDICQRGTSLTIQCQVDSQVTMMFWYRQQPGQSLTLIATANQGSEATYESGFVIDKFPISRPNLTFSTLTVSNMSPEDSSIYLCSIVREMNTEAFFGQGTRLTVV.

CDR3 region: CASSLGAGAYEQYF. The CDR3 region has the DNA TGTGCCAGCAGCTTAGGGGCAGGGGCCTACGAGCAGTACTTC. This chain joins TRBV7-2 and TRBJ2-7; weak D call: TRBD1 (6 bases). Germline CDR1 and CDR2: SGHTA and FQGNSA. V was pared by 1 base and J by 2 bases, with 9 bases between. The CDR3 runs to 14 residues. The full variable domain, completed using reference TRBV7-2 and TRBJ2-7, is GAGVSQSPSNKVTEKGKDVELRCDPISGHTALYWYRQSLGQGLEFLIYFQGNSAPDKSGLPSDRFSAERTGGSVSTLTIQRTQQEDSAVYLCASSLGAGAYEQYFGPGTRLTVT.

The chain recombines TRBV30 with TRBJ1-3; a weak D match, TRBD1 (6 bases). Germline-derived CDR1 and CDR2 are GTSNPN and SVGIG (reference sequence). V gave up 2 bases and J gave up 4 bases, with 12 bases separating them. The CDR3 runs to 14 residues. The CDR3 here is CAWSSGTTGNTIYF. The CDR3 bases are TGTGCCTGGAGTTCCGGGACAACGGGAAACACCATATATTTT.

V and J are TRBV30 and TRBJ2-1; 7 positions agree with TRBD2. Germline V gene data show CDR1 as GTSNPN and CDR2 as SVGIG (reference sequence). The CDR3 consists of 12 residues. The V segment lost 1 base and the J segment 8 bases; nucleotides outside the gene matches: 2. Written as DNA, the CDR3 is TGTGCCTGGAGTGGGGACTATTATGAGCAGTTCTTC. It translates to CAWSGDYYEQFF.

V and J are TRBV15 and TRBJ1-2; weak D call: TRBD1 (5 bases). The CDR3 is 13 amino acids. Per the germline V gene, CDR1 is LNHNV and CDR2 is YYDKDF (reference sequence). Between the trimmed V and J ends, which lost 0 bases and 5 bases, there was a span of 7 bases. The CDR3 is CATSREGTYGYTF. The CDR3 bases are TGTGCCACCAGCAGAGAAGGGACTTATGGCTACACCTTC.

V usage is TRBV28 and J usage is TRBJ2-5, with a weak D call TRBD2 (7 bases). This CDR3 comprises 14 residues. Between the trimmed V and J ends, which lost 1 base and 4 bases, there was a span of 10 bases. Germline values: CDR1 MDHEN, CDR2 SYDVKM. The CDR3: CASSLSRGAETQYF. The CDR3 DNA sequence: TGTGCCAGCAGTTTATCTCGGGGGGCAGAGACCCAGTACTTC.

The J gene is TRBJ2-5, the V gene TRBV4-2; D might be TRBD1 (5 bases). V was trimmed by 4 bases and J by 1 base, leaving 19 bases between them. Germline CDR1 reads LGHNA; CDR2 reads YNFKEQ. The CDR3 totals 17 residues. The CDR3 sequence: CASSPHVGRNPQETQYF. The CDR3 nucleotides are TGTGCCAGCAGCCCTCACGTGGGGCGGAACCCCCAAGAGACCCAGTACTTC.

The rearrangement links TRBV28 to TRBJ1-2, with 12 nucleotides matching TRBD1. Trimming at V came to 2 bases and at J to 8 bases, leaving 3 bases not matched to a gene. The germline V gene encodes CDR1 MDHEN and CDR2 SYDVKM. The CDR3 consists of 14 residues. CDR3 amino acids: CASSLGTGGGGYTF. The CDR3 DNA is TGTGCCAGCAGTTTAGGGACAGGGGGCGGGGGCTACACCTTC.

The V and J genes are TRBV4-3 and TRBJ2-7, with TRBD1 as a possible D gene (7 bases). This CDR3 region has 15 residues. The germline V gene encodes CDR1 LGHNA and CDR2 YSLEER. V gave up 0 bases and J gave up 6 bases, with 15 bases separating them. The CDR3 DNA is TGCGCCAGCAGCCAAGATCCCGCAGGGGGGTTCGAGCAGTACTTC. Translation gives CASSQDPAGGFEQYF.

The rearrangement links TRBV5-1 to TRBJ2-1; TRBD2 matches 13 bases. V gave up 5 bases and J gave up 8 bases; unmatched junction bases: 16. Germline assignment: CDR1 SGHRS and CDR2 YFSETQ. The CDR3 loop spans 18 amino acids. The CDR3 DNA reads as TGCGCCAGCAGTTATTCCTTCTTAACTAGCGGGGGGGCCTATGAGCAGTTCTTC. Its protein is CASSYSFLTSGGAYEQFF.

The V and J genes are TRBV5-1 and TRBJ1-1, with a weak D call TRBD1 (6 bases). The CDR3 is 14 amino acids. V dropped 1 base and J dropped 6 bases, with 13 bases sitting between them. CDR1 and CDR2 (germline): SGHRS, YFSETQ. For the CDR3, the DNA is TGCGCCAGCAGCTTGACAGGTAGGGGGTCTGAAGCTTTCTTT. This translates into CASSLTGRGSEAFF.